The 20 T cell receptor beta chains given below trace back to one sample, sequenced in a study of blood T cell repertoires in COVID-19. Libraries were prepared by immunoSEQ multiplex PCR; TCRdb keeps only in-frame clonotypes and omits some of them. The sample includes 450,000 or so clones, 89% of them seen just once. Source material: peripheral blood. The receptors were sampled from a man in his late teens or twenties with COVID-19, enrolled during active disease.

The gene calls are TRBV5-1 and TRBJ2-3, with 12 bases fitting TRBD2. With V trimmed by 4 bases and J by 2 bases, 5 bases remained unmatched. CDR3 size: 16 residues. The germline V gene encodes CDR1 SGHRS and CDR2 YFSETQ. The CDR3 is CASSVGLAGTTDTQYF. In DNA form, the CDR3 reads TGCGCCAGCAGCGTCGGACTAGCGGGAACCACAGATACGCAGTATTTT.

This rearrangement joins TRBV11-2 to TRBJ2-1; 8 nucleotides align to TRBD1. The CDR3 has 16 amino acids. CDR1 is SGHAT, CDR2 FQNNGV, per germline. Trimming at V came to 5 bases and at J to 1 base, leaving 7 bases not matched to a gene. The CDR3 DNA is TGTGCCAGCAGCCTCAATCGACAGGGGTCCTACAATGAGCAGTTCTTC. Translated: CASSLNRQGSYNEQFF.

V is TRBV2 and J is TRBJ2-4; tentative D call: TRBD2 (6 bases). Trimming removed 3 bases at V and 1 base at J, with 7 bases between. The V gene's germline CDR1 is SNHLY and CDR2 FYNNEI. The CDR3 has 14 amino acids. The CDR3 coding sequence is TGTGCCAGCAGTGACAGCGGGGCCAAAAACATTCAGTACTTC. Protein sequence: CASSDSGAKNIQYF.

This chain joins TRBV2 and TRBJ2-4; TRBD2 might be the D (5 bases). The CDR3 length is 17 residues. CDR1 SNHLY and CDR2 FYNNEI come from the germline V gene. The V gene lost 2 bases and the J gene lost 0 bases, with 14 bases spanning the gap. This CDR3 is CASSESLSGIAKNIQYF. The CDR3 DNA follows: TGTGCCAGCAGTGAATCCCTATCGGGGATAGCCAAAAACATTCAGTACTTC.

The rearrangement links TRBV18 to TRBJ2-2, with D possibly TRBD2 on 6 matching bases. Germline V gene lookup returns CDR1 KGHSH and CDR2 LQKENI. V dropped 8 bases and J dropped 2 bases, with 12 bases sitting between them. This CDR3 spans 14 amino acids. DNA of the CDR3: TGTGCCAGCCGAACGGGGGTCAACACCGGGGAGCTGTTTTTT. Translation: CASRTGVNTGELFF. Full variable domain (missing parts from reference TRBV18 and TRBJ2-2): NAGVMQNPRHLVRRRGQEARLRCSPMKGHSHVYWYRQLPEEGLKFMVYLQKENIIDESGMPKERFSAEFPKEGPSILRIQQVVRGDSAAYFCASRTGVNTGELFFGEGSRLTVL.

The V gene is TRBV3-1 (or the pseudogene TRBV3-2), the J gene TRBJ1-1; D may be TRBD1 (6 bases). This CDR3 region has 15 residues. The V end lost 2 bases, the J end lost 1 base, and 11 bases lay between the germline ends. CDR1 LGHDT and CDR2 YNNKEL come from the germline V gene (reference sequence). The CDR3 DNA follows: TGTGCCAGCAGCCAAAAACAGGGTCCGAACACTGAAGCTTTCTTT. Its translation: CASSQKQGPNTEAFF.

The CDR3 region has the DNA TGTGCCAGCAGCGCCGGGAGGTTCCGCGAGCAGTTCTTC. This codes for CASSAGRFREQFF. The chain employs TRBV14 and TRBJ2-1; 7 bases are shared with TRBD2. The CDR3 contains 13 residues. V lost 5 bases, J lost 10 bases, and 8 bases stayed unmatched. Germline CDR1 SGHDN, CDR2 FVKESK.

The chain couples TRBV29-1 to TRBJ2-7, with 7 positions matching TRBD1. The CDR3 runs to 13 residues. V gave up 5 bases and J gave up 0 bases; unmatched junction bases: 4. Germline-derived CDR1 and CDR2 are SQVTM and ANQGSEA. CDR3 protein: CSVLTGLSYEQYF. In DNA form, the CDR3 reads TGCAGCGTTTTGACAGGGCTCTCCTACGAGCAGTACTTC.

The chain has TRBV2 and TRBJ1-6; TRBD1 agrees at 7 bases. CDR3 size: 13 residues. Germline V gene lookup returns CDR1 SNHLY and CDR2 FYNNEI. J lost 7 bases, V lost 6 bases, and 3 bases had no gene match. Here the CDR3 reads CASRGQMNSPLHF. CDR3 in DNA: TGTGCCAGCAGGGGACAGATGAATTCACCCCTCCACTTT.

The chain recombines TRBV11-3 with TRBJ2-1, with a weak D call TRBD1 (5 bases). Trimming took off 3 bases at V and 3 bases at J, with 15 bases between the two ends. Germline values: CDR1 SGHNT, CDR2 YENEEA. The CDR3 extends over 16 amino acids. The DNA for the CDR3 is TGTGCCAGCAGCTTGCGTCACCTGCAGGGCTACAATGAGCAGTTCTTC. It yields the protein CASSLRHLQGYNEQFF.

V usage is TRBV7-9 and J usage is TRBJ1-2; possibly TRBD1 for D (5 bases). CDR1 and CDR2 from the germline V gene are SEHNR and FQNEAQ (reference sequence). The CDR3 consists of 12 residues. Trimming removed 3 bases from V and 6 bases from J, with 8 bases in between. The CDR3: CASSFKGDGYTF. The CDR3 DNA sequence: TGTGCCAGCAGCTTTAAAGGGGATGGCTACACCTTC.

The chain is built from TRBV7-9 and TRBJ2-2, with TRBD2 matching over 13 bases. The CDR3 covers 16 residues. Per the germline V gene, CDR1 is SEHNR and CDR2 is FQNEAQ (reference sequence). Trimming at V came to 5 bases and at J to 4 bases, leaving 4 bases not matched to a gene. The DNA of the CDR3 is TGTGCCAGCAGCACGGGACTAGCGGGGATCACCGGGGAGCTGTTTTTT. Protein sequence: CASSTGLAGITGELFF.

This chain connects TRBV5-4 to TRBJ2-3; TRBD2 agrees at 9 bases. Germline V gene sequence: CDR1 SGHNT, CDR2 YYREEE (reference sequence). Trimming cost V 5 bases and J 7 bases; bases outside gene matches: 5. The CDR3 is 13 residues long. Here the CDR3 reads CASRIAGVNTQYF. The CDR3 nucleotides read TGTGCCAGCAGAATAGCGGGGGTAAATACGCAGTATTTT.

In its sample, this clone was seen once. This sequence joins TRBV19 and TRBJ2-1, with 8 nucleotides matching TRBD1. The CDR3 totals 13 residues. Germline lookup yields CDR1 LNHDA and CDR2 SQIVND (reference sequence). V was clipped by 5 bases and J by 6 bases; unmatched bases: 3. The CDR3 is CASSPGQGNEQFF. The CDR3 DNA reads as TGTGCCAGTAGTCCTGGACAGGGCAATGAGCAGTTCTTC.

This clone has a single count. The chain is built from TRBV6-5 and TRBJ1-2; D not certain. The CDR3 consists of 15 residues. The V end was cut by 6 bases, the J end by 0 bases, with 14 bases between. Germline V gives CDR1 MNHEY, CDR2 SVGAGI. CDR3: CASRLGRTSNYGYTF. CDR3 DNA sequence: TGTGCCAGCAGACTAGGGCGTACCTCTAACTATGGCTACACCTTC.

This clone came up once. This CDR3 is also generated by other DNA sequences in the sample. The chain couples TRBV3-1 (or the pseudogene TRBV3-2) to TRBJ2-5, with no clear D. There are 11 residues in the CDR3. Germline V gene data show CDR1 as LGHDT and CDR2 as YNNKEL (reference sequence). Deletions cut 4 bases from V and 5 bases from J, with 5 bases between. The CDR3 reads CASSLRETQYF. CDR3 sequence (DNA): TGTGCCAGCAGCCTGAGGGAGACCCAGTACTTC.

The rearrangement uses TRBV19 and TRBJ2-2; 11 bases are shared with TRBD2. V was pared by 10 bases and J by 0 bases, with 13 bases of the junction left unmatched. The CDR3 runs to 18 residues. Germline CDR1 LNHDA, CDR2 SQIVND (reference sequence). The chain's CDR3 is CAINRGLAAFANTGELFF. In DNA, the CDR3 is TGTGCCATTAACAGGGGACTAGCGGCGTTCGCGAACACCGGGGAGCTGTTTTTT.

The CDR3 DNA is TGTGCCTGTTCGCCAGCGAACACCGGGGAGCTGTTTTTT. Translating it yields CACSPANTGELFF. This rearrangement joins TRBV19 to TRBJ2-2; D is unclear. The CDR3 length is 13 residues. The ends were cut back, 11 bases at V and 0 bases at J, with 10 bases in the middle. The germline gives CDR1 LNHDA, CDR2 SQIVND (reference sequence).

The gene calls are TRBV4-1 and TRBJ1-6, with TRBD1 identical over 8 bases. There are 16 residues in the CDR3. V lost 4 bases and J lost 10; bases outside the gene matches: 12. CDR1 is MGHRA, CDR2 YSYEKL, per germline. The CDR3 DNA is TGCGCCAGCAGCCGAAACCGGGACAGGCCACAATCACCCCTCCACTTT. It translates to CASSRNRDRPQSPLHF.

The chain has TRBV24-1 and TRBJ1-2; the D is unclear. V was cut by 4 bases and J by 7 bases, with 18 bases left in between. Germline lookup yields CDR1 KGHDR and CDR2 SFDVKD. The CDR3 consists of 15 residues. CDR3 protein: CATSEGFWAGSGYTF. The CDR3 DNA reads TGTGCCACCAGTGAGGGTTTCTGGGCTGGCAGTGGCTACACCTTC.